The 20 T cell receptor beta chains presented below share a single source sample, sequenced in a study of tumor and adjacent non-tumor tissue in lung cancer. Three rounds of nested PCR, following a modified ARM-PCR protocol, produced the TCRbeta library. TCRdb re-analysed the multiplex PCR reads in MiXCR, keeping a single row per CDR3 protein. The sample comprises about 110,000 distinct CDR3 sequences, about 63% of which are singletons, and 19% rests with the top ten. No cell sorting was done before RNA was extracted from the tissue. More than 3 cm separated this lung sample from the edge of the tumor. Sequencing was done on a sample of distant non-tumor lung tissue. The receptor set was obtained from a man aged 60 to 75 with non-small cell lung cancer.

Note on this clonotype: This clone may be a read error of a much larger clone one base away. The CDR3 DNA follows: TGTGCCAGCAGTTTAGACAGGGAGAGCACCAGGGAGCTGTTTTTT. Its protein is CASSLDRESTRELFF. V gene TRBV5-4 combines with J gene TRBJ2-2, with 7 bases that match TRBD1. Germline lookup yields CDR1 SGHNT and CDR2 YYREEE (reference sequence). This CDR3 is built from 15 residues.

This clonotype showed up many times. The chain combines TRBV12-3 or TRBV12-4 with TRBJ1-6; no clear D gene. The CDR3 consists of 13 residues. The V end lost 0 bases, the J end lost 7 bases, and 4 bases lay between the germline ends. The CDR3 sequence is CASSLASNSPLHF. DNA for the CDR3: TGTGCCAGCAGTTTAGCGAGCAATTCACCCCTCCACTTT.

This clonotype was seen a few times. A much larger clonotype is one base distant, so this may be a read error. The V and J genes are TRBV6-5 and TRBJ1-4; D might be TRBD1 (5 bases). Germline CDR1 is MNHEY and CDR2 is SVGAGI. CDR3 length: 15 amino acids. The DNA of the CDR3 is TGTGTCAGCAGACCAGGGTTTGGGGCTAATGAAAAACTGTTTTTT. The encoded protein is CVSRPGFGANEKLFF.

As concerns this clonotype: The junction departs from the called germline gene at one end, perhaps through a read error. The chain uses TRBV11-1 and TRBJ2-2; D is unclear. CDR3 length: 13 residues. Germline CDR1 is SGHAT and CDR2 is FQDESV (reference sequence). The CDR3 nucleotides are TGTGCCAGTAGCTCCCAGAGCACCGGGGAGCTGTTTTTT. Translation gives CASSSQSTGELFF.

In the case of this clonotype: This CDR3 is missing its conserved last phenylalanine or tryptophan, likely due to a read error. This chain links TRBV14 with TRBJ2-2; D not resolved. CDR1 and CDR2 (germline): SGHDN, FVKESK. Trimming removed 1 base from V and 8 bases from J, with 11 bases in between. The CDR3 has 14 residues. CDR3 in amino acids: CASSQAILTGELFY. CDR3 nucleotides: TGTGCCAGCAGCCAAGCCATTCTCACTGGGGAGCTGTTTTAT.

Concerning this clonotype: Its ends do not fully match the called genes, so a read error is possible. The V gene is TRBV5-6, the J gene TRBJ2-1, with 7 bases lining up with TRBD1. The CDR3 totals 13 residues. Germline CDR1 and CDR2: SGHDT and YYEEEE. The CDR3 DNA follows: TGTGCCAGCAGTTGGGGACAGAAGAATGAGCGGTTCTTC. As protein: CASSWGQKNERFF.

As regards this clonotype: A read error may account for a junction end that differs from germline. This chain joins TRBV6-1 and TRBJ2-6, with D possibly TRBD1 on 7 matching bases. Germline V gene lookup returns CDR1 MNHNS and CDR2 SASEGT. This CDR3 has 15 amino acids. The CDR3 protein is CARRTGDSGANILTF. The DNA of the CDR3 is TGTGCCAGAAGAACAGGGGACTCTGGGGCCAACATCCTGACTTTC.

Ten or more counts support this clonotype. The chain recombines TRBV4-2 with TRBJ1-5; the match to TRBD1 covers 7 bases. Per germline, CDR1 LGHNA and CDR2 YNFKEQ. The CDR3 loop spans 17 amino acids. J was trimmed by 6 bases and V by 0 bases; bases with no gene match: 11. As DNA, the CDR3 is TGTGCCAGCAGCCAAGATGGTTCAGGAGGGGGCGGTCAGCCCCAGCATTTT. Protein sequence: CASSQDGSGGGGQPQHF.

In regard to this clonotype: The CDR3 carries no conserved terminal phenylalanine or tryptophan, so it likely arises from a read error. The rearrangement links TRBV7-9 to TRBJ2-1; possibly TRBD2 for D (6 bases). This CDR3 has 14 residues. CDR1 is SEHNR and CDR2 is FQNEAQ in the germline V gene (reference sequence). The CDR3 sequence: CASSSGGAYNEQFV. The CDR3 DNA is TGTGCCAGTAGCTCCGGGGGAGCCTACAATGAGCAGTTCGTC.

This clonotype was seen ten or more times. The rearrangement joins TRBV5-5 to TRBJ1-6; no clear D gene. V was shortened by 1 base and J by 2 bases, with 7 bases between the two germline ends. The CDR3 has 15 residues. The V gene's germline CDR1 is SGHKS and CDR2 YYEKEE (reference sequence). The CDR3 nucleotides read TGTGCCAGCAGCTTGTTCAGTGCCTATAATTCACCCCTCCACTTT. Protein: CASSLFSAYNSPLHF.

This clonotype was detected once. A read error may produce the germline difference seen at one junction end. The gene calls are TRBV29-1 and TRBJ2-2; 10 bases agree with TRBD2. The CDR3 sequence is 16 residues long. Germline values: CDR1 SQVTM, CDR2 ANQGSEA. Written as DNA, the CDR3 is TGCAACGTGTACTGGACTAGCGGAACGAACACCGGTGAGCTGTTTTTT. Translation gives CNVYWTSGTNTGELFF.

This clonotype has more than one count but fewer than ten. One end of the junction fails to match germline, which may point to a read error. The chain links TRBV4-1 to TRBJ2-6; TRBD1 is a possible D gene (5 bases). Germline CDR1 MGHRA, CDR2 YSYEKL. There are 16 residues in the CDR3. CDR3 DNA sequence: TGCGCCAGCAGCCAAGATGACGCGTCTGGGGCCAACGTCCTGGCTTTC. Amino acids: CASSQDDASGANVLAF.

About this clonotype: A much bigger clone sits one base away, suggesting this may be a read error. The rearrangement joins TRBV11-3 to TRBJ2-2; 7 bases align to TRBD1. Germline CDR1 reads SGHNT; CDR2 reads YENEEA. The CDR3 contains 14 residues. CDR3 loop: CTSKGTVNTGELFF. The CDR3 coding sequence is TGTACCAGCAAGGGGACAGTGAACACCGGGGAGCTGTTTTTT.

This rearrangement joins TRBV10-3 to TRBJ2-3; perhaps TRBD1 as D (6 bases). V lost 6 bases and J lost 0, with 16 bases in between. From germline, CDR1 is ENHRY and CDR2 SYGVKD. This CDR3 comprises 16 residues. CDR3 coding DNA: TGTGCCATCAGCGACTCCCCAGGGGCTAGCACAGATACGCAGTATTTT. It encodes CAISDSPGASTDTQYF.

This rearrangement joins TRBV11-2 to TRBJ2-1, with D tentatively TRBD2 (6 bases). V gave up 2 bases and J gave up 16 bases, with 27 bases separating them. The CDR3 loop spans 16 amino acids. The germline gives CDR1 SGHAT, CDR2 FQNNGV. CDR3 in amino acids: CASSLSAGMPSNEHFF. CDR3 sequence (DNA): TGTGCCAGCAGCTTATCAGCGGGTATGCCAAGCAATGAACACTTCTTC.

As to this clonotype: A junction boundary mismatches the germline segment, possibly from a read error. J is TRBJ2-2 and V is TRBV6-2 or TRBV6-3; D might be TRBD2 (5 bases). This CDR3 has 16 residues. Germline assignment: CDR1 MNHEY and CDR2 SVGEGT. The CDR3 DNA sequence: TGTGCCAGCAATTACTTTCCAGCGGAGAACACCTGGGAGCTGTTTTTT. Translated: CASNYFPAENTWELFF.

With regard to this clonotype: A junction boundary mismatches the germline segment, possibly from a read error. The rearrangement uses TRBV5-4 and TRBJ2-5; perhaps D is TRBD1 or TRBD2 (5 bases each). The CDR3 contains 16 residues. Per the germline V gene, CDR1 is SGHNT and CDR2 is YYREEE (reference sequence). DNA for the CDR3: TGCGCCAGCATCTTGGCCCGGGGATGGGGGCAAGAGACCCAGTACTTC. Encoded protein: CASILARGWGQETQYF.

Note on this clonotype: Being one base from a much bigger clone, this may be a read error. V and J are TRBV5-4 and TRBJ2-7; either TRBD1 or TRBD2 may supply D (5 bases each). Germline assignment: CDR1 SGHNT and CDR2 YYREEE (reference sequence). The CDR3 is 14 residues long. CDR3 sequence (DNA): TGTGTCAGCAGCACCCCGCTAATGGGGGACGAGCAGTACTTC. Translation: CVSSTPLMGDEQYF.

A few counts support this clonotype. A much larger clone differs from this one at a single base, so this may be a read error. This chain connects TRBV6-2 or TRBV6-3 to TRBJ2-1, with 7 bases aligning to TRBD1. J lost 8 bases, V lost 8 bases, and 6 bases had no gene match. The germline CDR1 and CDR2 sequences are MNHEY and SVGEGT. The CDR3 covers 12 residues. CDR3 coding DNA: TGTGCCAGCGAAGGGACAGCCGATGAGCAGTTCTTC. Protein sequence: CASEGTADEQFF.

Concerning this clonotype itself: Since the CDR3 does not end with the conserved phenylalanine or tryptophan, this likely comes from a read error. The DNA is left out, because the CDR3 cannot be placed on it with certainty; the CDR3 is given as TCRdb lists it. V is TRBV20-1 and J is TRBJ1-1; the D call TRBD1 from the table was never checked on the DNA. Germline loops: CDR1 DFQATT, CDR2 SNEGSKA (reference sequence). Both ends counted, the CDR3 spans 13 residues. CDR3 loop: CSASGGLYTEALY.